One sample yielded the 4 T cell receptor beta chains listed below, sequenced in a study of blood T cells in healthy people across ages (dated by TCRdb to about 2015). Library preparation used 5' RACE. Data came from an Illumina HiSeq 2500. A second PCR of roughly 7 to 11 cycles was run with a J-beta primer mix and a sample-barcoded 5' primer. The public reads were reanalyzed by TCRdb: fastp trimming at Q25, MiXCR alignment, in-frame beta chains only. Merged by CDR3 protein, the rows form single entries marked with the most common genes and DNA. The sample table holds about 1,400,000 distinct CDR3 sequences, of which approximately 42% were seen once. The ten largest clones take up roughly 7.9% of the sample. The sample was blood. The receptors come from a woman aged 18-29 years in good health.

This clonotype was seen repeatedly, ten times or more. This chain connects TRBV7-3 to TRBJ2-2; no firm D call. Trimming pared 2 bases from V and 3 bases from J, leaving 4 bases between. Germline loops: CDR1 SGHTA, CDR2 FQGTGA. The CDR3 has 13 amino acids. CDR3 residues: CASSLGHTGELFF. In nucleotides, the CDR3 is TGTGCCAGCAGCTTAGGACACACCGGGGAGCTGTTTTTT.

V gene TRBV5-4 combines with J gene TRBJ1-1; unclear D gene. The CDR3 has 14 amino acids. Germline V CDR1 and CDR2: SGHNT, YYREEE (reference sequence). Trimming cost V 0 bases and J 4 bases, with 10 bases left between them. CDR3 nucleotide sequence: TGTGCCAGCAGCTTGGAGGGAATCGGCACTGAAGCTTTCTTT. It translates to CASSLEGIGTEAFF. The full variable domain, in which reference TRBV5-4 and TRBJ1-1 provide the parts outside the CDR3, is ETGVTQSPTHLIKTRGQQVTLRCSSQSGHNTVSWYQQALGQGPQFIFQYYREEENGRGNFPPRFSGLQFPNYSSELNVNALELDDSALYLCASSLEGIGTEAFFGQGTRLTVV.

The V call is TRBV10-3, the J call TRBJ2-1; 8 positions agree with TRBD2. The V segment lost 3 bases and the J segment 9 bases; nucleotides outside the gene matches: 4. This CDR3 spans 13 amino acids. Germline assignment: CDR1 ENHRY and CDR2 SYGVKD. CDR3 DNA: TGTGCCATCAGTGACCCAGGACTAGCTGAGCAGTTCTTC. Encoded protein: CAISDPGLAEQFF.

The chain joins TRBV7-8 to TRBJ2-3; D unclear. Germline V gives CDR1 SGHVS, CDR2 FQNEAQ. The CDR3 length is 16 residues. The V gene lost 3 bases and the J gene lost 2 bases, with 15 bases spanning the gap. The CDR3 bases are TGTGCCAGCAGCTTGCCTATCGAGTACCACACAGATACGCAGTATTTT. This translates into CASSLPIEYHTDTQYF.